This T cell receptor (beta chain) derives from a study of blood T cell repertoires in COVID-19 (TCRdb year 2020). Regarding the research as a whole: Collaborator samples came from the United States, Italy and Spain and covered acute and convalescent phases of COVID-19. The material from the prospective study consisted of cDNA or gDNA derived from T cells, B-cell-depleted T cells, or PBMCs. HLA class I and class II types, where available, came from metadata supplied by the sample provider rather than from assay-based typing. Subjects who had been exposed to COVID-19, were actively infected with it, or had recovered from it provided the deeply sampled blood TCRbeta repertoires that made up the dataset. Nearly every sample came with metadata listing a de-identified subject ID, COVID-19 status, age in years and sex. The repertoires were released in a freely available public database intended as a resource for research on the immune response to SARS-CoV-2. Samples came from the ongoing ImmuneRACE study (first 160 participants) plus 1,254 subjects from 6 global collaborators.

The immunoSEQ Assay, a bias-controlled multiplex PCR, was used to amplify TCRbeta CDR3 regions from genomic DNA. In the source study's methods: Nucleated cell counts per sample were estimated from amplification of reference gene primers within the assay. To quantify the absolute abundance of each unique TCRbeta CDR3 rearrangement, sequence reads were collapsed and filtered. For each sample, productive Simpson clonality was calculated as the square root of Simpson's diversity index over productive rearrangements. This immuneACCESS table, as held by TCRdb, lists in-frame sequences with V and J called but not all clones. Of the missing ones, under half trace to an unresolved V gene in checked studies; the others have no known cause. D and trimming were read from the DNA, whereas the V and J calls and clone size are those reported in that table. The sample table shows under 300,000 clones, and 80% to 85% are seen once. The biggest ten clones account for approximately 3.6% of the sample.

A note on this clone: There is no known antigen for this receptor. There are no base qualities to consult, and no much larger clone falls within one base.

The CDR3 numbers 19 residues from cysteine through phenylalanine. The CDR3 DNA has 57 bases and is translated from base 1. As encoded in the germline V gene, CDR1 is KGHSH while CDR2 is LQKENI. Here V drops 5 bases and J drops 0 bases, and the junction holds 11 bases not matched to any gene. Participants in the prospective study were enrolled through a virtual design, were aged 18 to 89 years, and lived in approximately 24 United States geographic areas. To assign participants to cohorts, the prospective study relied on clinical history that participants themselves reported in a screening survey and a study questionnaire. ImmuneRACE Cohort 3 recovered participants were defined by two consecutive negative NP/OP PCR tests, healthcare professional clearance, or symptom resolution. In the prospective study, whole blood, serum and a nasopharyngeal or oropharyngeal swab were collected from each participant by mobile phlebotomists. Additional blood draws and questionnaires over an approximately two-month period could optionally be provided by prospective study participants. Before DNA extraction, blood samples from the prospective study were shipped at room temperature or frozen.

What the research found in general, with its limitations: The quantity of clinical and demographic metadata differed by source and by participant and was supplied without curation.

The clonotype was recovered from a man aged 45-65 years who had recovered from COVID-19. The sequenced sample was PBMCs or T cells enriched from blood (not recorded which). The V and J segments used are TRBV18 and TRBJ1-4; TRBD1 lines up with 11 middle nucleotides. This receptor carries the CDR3 CASSARPPGQGATNEKLFF. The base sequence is TGTGCCAGCTCAGCCCGGCCCCCGGGACAGGGGGCAACTAATGAAAAACTGTTTTTT.